The following is a T cell receptor beta chain sequence with its context. Trimming shortened V by 2 bases and J by 0 bases, and 8 bases separated the two germline ends. In germline, CDR1 is LNHDA, CDR2 SQIVND (reference sequence). The CDR3 is 15 amino acids. Libraries were prepared by immunoSEQ multiplex PCR; TCRdb keeps only in-frame clonotypes and omits some of them. The repertoire has 200,000 to 250,000 clones, about 90% of them found once; the top ten carry 3.1%. The data stem from a study of blood T cell repertoires in COVID-19. The source is a woman aged 50 to 65 in a cohort exposed to, infected with or recovered from COVID-19 (not recorded which). Sequenced: PBMCs or T cells enriched from blood (not recorded which). The chain uses TRBV19 and TRBJ1-3; D uncertain. CDR3 nucleotides: TGTGCCAGTAGTATAACGACACTCTCTGGAAACACCATATATTTT. It is translated as CASSITTLSGNTIYF.